This T cell receptor (beta chain) was sequenced in a study of early T cells in non-severe SARS-CoV-2 infection. The wider study: Chains were not paired, and sequencing was done on bulk RNA from unsorted whole blood.

Separate cDNA molecules each had unique molecular identifiers attached to them. TCRdb redid the calling of the 5' RACE reads with MiXCR, one entry per CDR3 protein. The sample contains about 64,000 distinct CDR3 sequences, 18% of which appear only once. This clonotype occurred many times. The sequences come from whole blood, collected at baseline. This clonotype originated in an adult who was a healthcare worker with PCR-confirmed SARS-CoV-2 infection or an uninfected control (not recorded which).

In nucleotides, the CDR3 is TGCAGTGCCACACGGCCCGGGACAACTAATCAGCCCCAGCATTTT. It is translated as CSATRPGTTNQPQHF. The rearrangement uses TRBV20-1 and TRBJ1-5; a possible D gene is TRBD1 (6 bases). Germline V lookup: CDR1 DFQATT, CDR2 SNEGSKA (reference sequence). The CDR3 length is 15 residues. V shed 6 bases and J shed 4 bases, with 19 bases lying between them.